Listed below are T cell receptor beta chains from one sample, sequenced in a study of blood T cell repertoires in COVID-19. The assay was immunoSEQ multiplex PCR, and TCRdb's table has in-frame clones only and misses some. The sample consists of about 320,000 clones, roughly 90% of them appearing once. The specimen sequenced was PBMCs or T cells enriched from blood (not recorded which). All receptors come from a man aged 55 to 70 who had recovered from COVID-19. CDR3s include the opening cysteine and the closing phenylalanine or tryptophan.

v_call cdr3_aa
TRBV3-1/TRBV3-2 CASSQEGAGGPRNEQFF
TRBV27 CASTPLTGNTEAFF
TRBV5-1 CASSLEPGGWSEQFF
TRBV19 CASRMALAGDNEQFF
TRBV5-1 CASSLDGQGNTEAFF
TRBV7-2 CASSLAGGVSYEQYF
TRBV7-9 CASSPGPSATYEQYF
TRBV6-1 CASREGTGSPMNTEAFF
TRBV24-1 CATSDPTRGDNEQFF
TRBV5-4 CASSFEGYEQYF
TRBV5-6 CASSVDRVTDTQYF
TRBV6-5 CASSRVGTANEKLFF
TRBV19 CASTRGRNTGELFF
TRBV3-1/TRBV3-2 CASSQTNTGELFF
TRBV15 CATSRSGTSNEKLFF
TRBV19 CASTSDRGSTEAFF
TRBV11-1 CASSLAAGRSPLHF
TRBV18 CASSPGTGAPYEQYF
TRBV6-6 CASHNRDRNTGELFF
TRBV9 CASSAATGVPETQYF
TRBV6-2/TRBV6-3 CASSYSGTATYEQYF
TRBV5-6 CASSLVPDSSYLNTEAFF
TRBV15 CATSPTRYQPQHF
TRBV6-5 CASRRGLPGYEQYF
TRBV19 CASSILDRNQPQHF
TRBV20-1 CSAGEGYGYTF
TRBV28 CASSAAGGHNSPLHF
TRBV9 CASSVGRQGNGYTF
TRBV27 CASNRQGPSYEQYF
TRBV18 CASSPPLIVPLIEQFF
TRBV29-1 CSVKTGSHRAYNEQFF
TRBV28 CASGIMTVKYSPLHF
TRBV20-1 CSASGDSYGYTF
TRBV6-1 CASSEARAGGLLDEQFF
TRBV11-2 CASSTTGYEQYF
TRBV5-1 CASSSPAGERDTQYF
TRBV5-1 CASTGRDRGEGEQYF
TRBV21-1 CASSKALVAPYYRDCYGYTF
TRBV5-1 CASSGQFYGYTF
TRBV5-1 CASSFTDSGNTIYF
TRBV18 CASSTGHTTNEKLFF